These 2 T cell receptor beta chains were all obtained from the same sample, sequenced in a study of cytomegalovirus exposure and HLA in healthy donors. PCR amplification relied on 60 Vbeta primers (plus 13 Jbeta primers). The table came from immunoSEQ multiplex PCR; TCRdb's copy has only in-frame clones and leaves some out. The data contain some 150,000 clones, around 80% of them singletons. The specimen was PBMCs. These receptors were obtained from a man aged 40-50 years in good health and CMV-seronegative.

This chain joins TRBV7-8 and TRBJ2-1; D perhaps matches TRBD1 (6 bases). Germline V gene sequence: CDR1 SGHVS, CDR2 FQNEAQ. The length of the CDR3 is 16 residues. Trimming pared 5 bases from V and 5 bases from J, leaving 19 bases between. The CDR3 loop reads CASSHHRDNYNNEQFF. CDR3 nucleotide sequence: TGTGCCAGCAGCCATCACCGGGACAACTATAACAATGAGCAGTTCTTC.

This rearrangement joins TRBV28 to TRBJ1-5; D may be TRBD1 (5 bases). This CDR3 is 13 amino acids long. Deletions cut 6 bases from V and 4 bases from J, with 10 bases between. Germline values: CDR1 MDHEN, CDR2 SYDVKM. The CDR3 coding sequence is TGTGCCAGCAGGTCCACAGGAAATCAGCCCCAGCATTTT. It is translated as CASRSTGNQPQHF.